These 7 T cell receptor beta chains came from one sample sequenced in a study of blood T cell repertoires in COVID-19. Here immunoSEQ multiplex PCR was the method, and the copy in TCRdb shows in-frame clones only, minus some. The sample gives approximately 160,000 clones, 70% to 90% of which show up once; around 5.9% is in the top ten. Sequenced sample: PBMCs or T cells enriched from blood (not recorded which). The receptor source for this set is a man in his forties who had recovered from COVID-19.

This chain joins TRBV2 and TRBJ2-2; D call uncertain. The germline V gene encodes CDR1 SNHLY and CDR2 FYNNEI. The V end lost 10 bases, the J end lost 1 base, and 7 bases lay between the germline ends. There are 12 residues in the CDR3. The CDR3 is CAIGRNTGELFF. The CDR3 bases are TGTGCCATTGGCAGGAACACCGGGGAGCTGTTTTTT.

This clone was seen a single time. The CDR3 DNA reads as TGTGCCAGCAGCTTAGGACAGGGGGCGAACACCGGGGAGCTGTTTTTT. Encoded protein: CASSLGQGANTGELFF. The chain carries TRBV7-6 and TRBJ2-2, with 9 bases fitting TRBD1. Per the germline V gene, CDR1 is SGHVS and CDR2 is FNYEAQ. The CDR3 extends over 16 amino acids. V lost 1 base, J lost 0 bases, and 0 bases stayed unmatched.

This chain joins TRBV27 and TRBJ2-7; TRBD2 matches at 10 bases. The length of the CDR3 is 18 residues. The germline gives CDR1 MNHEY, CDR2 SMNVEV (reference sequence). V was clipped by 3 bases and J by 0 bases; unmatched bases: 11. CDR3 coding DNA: TGTGCCAGCAGTTTTCAAGGACTAGCGGCGACGAGCTCCTACGAGCAGTACTTC. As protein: CASSFQGLAATSSYEQYF.

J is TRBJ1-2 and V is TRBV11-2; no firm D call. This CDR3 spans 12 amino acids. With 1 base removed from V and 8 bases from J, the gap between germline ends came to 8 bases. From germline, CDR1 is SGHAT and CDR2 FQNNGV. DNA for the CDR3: TGTGCCAGCAGCTTAGTCGGAGACGGCTACACCTTC. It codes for CASSLVGDGYTF.

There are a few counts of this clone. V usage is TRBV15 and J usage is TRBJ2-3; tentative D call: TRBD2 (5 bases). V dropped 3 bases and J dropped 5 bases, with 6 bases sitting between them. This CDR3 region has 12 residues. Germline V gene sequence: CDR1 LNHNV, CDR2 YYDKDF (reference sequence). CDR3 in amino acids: CATSSEGDTQYF. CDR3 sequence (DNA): TGTGCCACCAGCAGTGAGGGAGATACGCAGTATTTT.

The CDR3 sequence is CASSSPADPSYGYTF. In DNA form, the CDR3 reads TGTGCCAGCAGCTCCCCTGCAGACCCTAGCTATGGCTACACCTTC. The chain employs TRBV5-4 and TRBJ1-2; D unclear. This CDR3 is 15 amino acids long. V was trimmed by 3 bases and J by 4 bases, leaving 16 bases between them. CDR1 and CDR2 (germline): SGHNT, YYREEE (reference sequence).

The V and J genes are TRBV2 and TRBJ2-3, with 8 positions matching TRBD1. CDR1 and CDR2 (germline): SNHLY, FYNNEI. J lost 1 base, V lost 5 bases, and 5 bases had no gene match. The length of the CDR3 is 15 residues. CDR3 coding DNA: TGTGCCAGCAGTAGGCAGGGACAGGGCACAGATACGCAGTATTTT. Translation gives CASSRQGQGTDTQYF.